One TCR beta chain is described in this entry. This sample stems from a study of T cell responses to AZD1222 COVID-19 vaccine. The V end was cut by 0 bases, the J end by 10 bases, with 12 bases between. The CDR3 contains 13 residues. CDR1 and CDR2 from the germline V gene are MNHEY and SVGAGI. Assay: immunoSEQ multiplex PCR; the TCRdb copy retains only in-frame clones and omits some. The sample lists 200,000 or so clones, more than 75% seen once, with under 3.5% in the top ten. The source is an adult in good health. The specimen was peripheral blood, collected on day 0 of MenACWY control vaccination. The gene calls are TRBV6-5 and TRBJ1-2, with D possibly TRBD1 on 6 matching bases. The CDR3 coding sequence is TGTGCCAGCAGTTACTCGGCGAAGGGGGACTACACCTTC. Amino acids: CASSYSAKGDYTF.